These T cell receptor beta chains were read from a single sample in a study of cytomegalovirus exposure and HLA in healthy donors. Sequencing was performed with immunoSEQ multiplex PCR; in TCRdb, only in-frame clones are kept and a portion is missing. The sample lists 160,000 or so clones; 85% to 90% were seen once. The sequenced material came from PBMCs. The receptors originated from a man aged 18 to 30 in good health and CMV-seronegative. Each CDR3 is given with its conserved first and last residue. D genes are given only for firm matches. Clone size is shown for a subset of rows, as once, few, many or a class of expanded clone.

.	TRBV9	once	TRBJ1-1	CASSVDAISGYTEAFF	TGTGCCAGCAGCGTGGACGCCATCTCAGGGTATACTGAAGCTTTCTTT
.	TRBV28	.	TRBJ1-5	CASSFRGGSNQPQHF	TGTGCCAGCAGTTTTCGGGGAGGTAGCAATCAGCCCCAGCATTTT
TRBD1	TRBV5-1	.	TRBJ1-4	CASSETGAKEKLFF	TGCGCCAGCAGCGAGACAGGGGCTAAAGAAAAACTGTTTTTT
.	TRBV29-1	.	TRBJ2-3	CSVLFADTQYF	TGCAGCGTTTTATTCGCAGATACGCAGTATTTT
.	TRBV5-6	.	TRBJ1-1	CASSLVPQGEAFF	TGTGCCAGCAGCTTGGTTCCGCAGGGAGAAGCTTTCTTT
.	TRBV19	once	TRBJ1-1	CASQTVLNTEAFF	TGTGCCAGTCAGACAGTTTTGAACACTGAAGCTTTCTTT
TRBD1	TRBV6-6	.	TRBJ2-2	CASRQTGTEVGELFF	TGTGCCAGCAGACAGACCGGGACAGAGGTCGGGGAGCTGTTTTTT
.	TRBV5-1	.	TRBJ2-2	CASSFGTLGAGELFF	TGCGCCAGCAGCTTCGGGACTTTGGGGGCCGGGGAGCTGTTTTTT
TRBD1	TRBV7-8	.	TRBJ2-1	CASSLGERDRATFWSYNEQFF	TGTGCCAGCAGCTTAGGGGAAAGGGACAGGGCCACTTTTTGGTCCTACAATGAGCAGTTCTTC
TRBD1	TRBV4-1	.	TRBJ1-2	CASSQERDRAIWGYTF	TGCGCCAGCAGCCAAGAGCGAGACAGGGCTATTTGGGGCTACACCTTC
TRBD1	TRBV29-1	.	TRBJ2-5	CSVEQGEETQYF	TGCAGCGTTGAACAGGGGGAAGAGACCCAGTACTTC
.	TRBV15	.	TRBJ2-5	CATSPRGAPGETQYF	TGTGCCACCAGTCCACGGGGGGCGCCCGGAGAGACCCAGTACTTC
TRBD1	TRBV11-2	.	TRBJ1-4	CASSRPGQRFEKLFF	TGTGCCAGCAGCCGGCCGGGACAGCGGTTTGAAAAACTGTTTTTT
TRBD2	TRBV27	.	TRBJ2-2	CASSLPGVAGSSGELFF	TGTGCCAGCAGTTTACCGGGTGTAGCGGGGTCTTCCGGGGAGCTGTTTTTT
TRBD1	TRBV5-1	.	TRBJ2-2	CASSIVTGGVNTGELFF	TGCGCCAGCAGCATCGTGACAGGGGGGGTGAACACCGGGGAGCTGTTTTTT
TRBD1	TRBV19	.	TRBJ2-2	CASSIVPGQGTGELFF	TGTGCCAGTAGTATAGTCCCGGGACAGGGGACCGGGGAGCTGTTTTTT
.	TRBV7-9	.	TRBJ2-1	CASSLGGQGNEQFF	TGTGCCAGCAGCTTAGGAGGCCAGGGGAATGAGCAGTTCTTC
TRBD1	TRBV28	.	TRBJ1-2	CASSYRDRGSGYGYTF	TGTGCCAGCAGTTACCGGGACAGGGGTTCGGGCTATGGCTACACCTTC
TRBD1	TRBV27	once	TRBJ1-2	CASSLLDRGSGYTF	TGTGCCAGCAGTTTACTGGACAGGGGTTCTGGCTACACCTTC
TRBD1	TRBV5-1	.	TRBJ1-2	CASSVAGDFRGRSGYTF	TGCGCCAGCAGCGTGGCCGGGGACTTCAGGGGGCGAAGCGGCTACACCTTC
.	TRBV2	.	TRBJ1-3	CASSDQGIDTIYF	TGTGCCAGCAGTGACCAGGGGATAGACACCATATATTTT
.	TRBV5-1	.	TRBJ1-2	CASSNNGGDGYTF	TGCGCCAGCTCCAATAACGGGGGGGATGGCTACACCTTC
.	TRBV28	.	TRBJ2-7	CASVSTGTNEQYF	TGTGCCAGCGTATCCACAGGGACAAACGAGCAGTACTTC
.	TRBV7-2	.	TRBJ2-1	CASSFRDTYNEQFF	TGTGCCAGCAGCTTCCGGGACACCTACAATGAGCAGTTCTTC
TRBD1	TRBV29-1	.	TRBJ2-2	CSVEGTGLNTGELFF	TGCAGCGTTGAGGGGACAGGCTTGAACACCGGGGAGCTGTTTTTT
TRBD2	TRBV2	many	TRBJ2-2	CASKLAGPSRTGELFF	TGTGCCAGCAAACTAGCGGGGCCATCGAGAACCGGGGAGCTGTTTTTT
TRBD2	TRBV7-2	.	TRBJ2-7	CASSLVTSGDIEQYF	TGTGCCAGCAGCTTAGTGACTAGCGGGGATATCGAGCAGTACTTC
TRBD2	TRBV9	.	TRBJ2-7	CASSADLSGRAGYYEQYF	TGTGCCAGCAGCGCGGACCTTAGCGGGAGGGCGGGGTACTACGAGCAGTACTTC
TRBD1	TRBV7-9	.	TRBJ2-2	CASSPPGTGVTGELFF	TGTGCCAGCAGCCCCCCCGGGACAGGGGTCACCGGGGAGCTGTTTTTT
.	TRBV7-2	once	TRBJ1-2	CASSIDSYGYTF	TGTGCCAGCAGCATCGACAGCTATGGCTACACCTTC
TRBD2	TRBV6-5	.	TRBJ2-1	CASSYLGGASEQFF	TGTGCCAGCAGTTACCTCGGGGGGGCGAGTGAGCAGTTCTTC
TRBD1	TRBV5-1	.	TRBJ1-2	CASSREPGQGAVGYGYTF	TGCGCCAGCAGCCGTGAGCCGGGACAGGGGGCGGTTGGCTATGGCTACACCTTC
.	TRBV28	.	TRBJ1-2	CASSSGHNGYTF	TGTGCCAGCAGTTCCGGACATAATGGCTACACCTTC
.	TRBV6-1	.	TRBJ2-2	CASSDRDTGELFF	TGTGCCAGCAGTGACAGGGACACCGGGGAGCTGTTTTTT
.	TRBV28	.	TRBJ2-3	CASSLYERDTQYF	TGTGCCAGCAGTTTATACGAGCGGGATACGCAGTATTTT
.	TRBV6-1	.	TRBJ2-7	CASSEAGPSIDEQYF	TGTGCCAGCAGTGAAGCTGGGCCCTCGATCGACGAGCAGTACTTC
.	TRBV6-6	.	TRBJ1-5	CASGLSSENQPQHF	TGTGCCAGCGGCCTCTCATCGGAGAATCAGCCCCAGCATTTT
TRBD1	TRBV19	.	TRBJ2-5	CASSNRDRGRHETQYF	TGTGCCAGTAGTAACCGGGACAGGGGGCGCCACGAGACCCAGTACTTC
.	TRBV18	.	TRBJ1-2	CASSSTGTDYGYTF	TGTGCCAGCTCATCGACAGGAACGGACTATGGCTACACCTTC
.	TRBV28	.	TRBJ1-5	CASSFPDQPQHF	TGTGCCAGCAGTTTCCCCGATCAGCCCCAGCATTTT
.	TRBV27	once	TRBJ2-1	CASSFAGGSYNEQFF	TGTGCCAGCAGTTTTGCGGGTGGGTCCTACAATGAGCAGTTCTTC
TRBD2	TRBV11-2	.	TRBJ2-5	CASSFPSGMRETQYF	TGTGCCAGCAGCTTCCCTAGCGGGATGCGGGAGACCCAGTACTTC
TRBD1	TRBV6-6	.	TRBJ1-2	CAIRTDRDFTNYGYTF	TGTGCCATCAGAACGGACAGGGATTTTACTAACTATGGCTACACCTTC
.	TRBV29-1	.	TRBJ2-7	CSVMGPGDTYEQYF	TGCAGCGTCATGGGGCCGGGAGATACCTACGAGCAGTACTTC
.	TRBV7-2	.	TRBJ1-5	CASSPRRGPQHF	TGTGCCAGCAGCCCGCGACGGGGGCCCCAGCATTTT
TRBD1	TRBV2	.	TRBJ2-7	CASVVRDRVIEQYF	TGTGCCAGCGTGGTCAGGGACAGGGTTATCGAGCAGTACTTC
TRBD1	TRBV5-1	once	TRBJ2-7	CASSLEGTGTIQQYF	TGCGCCAGCAGCTTGGAAGGGACAGGGACGATCCAGCAGTACTTC
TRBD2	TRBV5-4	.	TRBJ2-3	CASSSPSGGTDTQYF	TGTGCCAGCAGCTCTCCGAGCGGGGGAACAGATACGCAGTATTTT
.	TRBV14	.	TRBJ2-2	CASSQVETGELFF	TGTGCCAGCAGCCAAGTGGAGACCGGGGAGCTGTTTTTT
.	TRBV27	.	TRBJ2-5	CASSLSVSRAYQETQYF	TGTGCCAGCAGTTTATCGGTTAGCAGAGCGTACCAAGAGACCCAGTACTTC
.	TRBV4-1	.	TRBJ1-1	CASSQDWAGGTEAFF	TGCGCCAGCAGCCAAGACTGGGCCGGGGGGACTGAAGCTTTCTTT
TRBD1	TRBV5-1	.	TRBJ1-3	CASSATTGGSGNTIYF	TGCGCCAGCAGCGCGACGACAGGGGGCTCTGGAAACACCATATATTTT
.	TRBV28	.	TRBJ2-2	CASSREAGWENTGELFF	TGTGCCAGCAGCCGCGAGGCGGGTTGGGAGAACACCGGGGAGCTGTTTTTT